A selection of T cell receptor beta chains follows, all from one sample in a study of T cells in localized non-small cell lung cancer. Measured with immunoSEQ multiplex PCR; TCRdb has only the in-frame clones, and not every one. Of fewer than 30,000 clones listed, 88% were seen once; the top ten hold 11% to 15%. The sequencing here drew on peripheral blood, taken before any cancer treatment. The origin of the receptors is a female donor of 60 years or more with stage II squamous cell lung carcinoma. CDR3s include the opening cysteine and the closing phenylalanine or tryptophan. The order of the fields is clone size, V gene, D gene, J gene, CDR3 DNA, CDR3 protein. A D gene is named only where the DNA matches it firmly. The size field is filled for only some rows; it gives once, few, many or a size class.

once	TRBV5-1	TRBD2	TRBJ2-7	TGCGCCAGCAGCTTGGTACTAGCGGGAGTGTCCGACGAGCAGTACTTC	CASSLVLAGVSDEQYF
NA	TRBV30	NA	TRBJ2-5	TGTGCCTGGAGTCAGGGGGGTGAGACCCAGTACTTC	CAWSQGGETQYF
NA	TRBV7-9	NA	TRBJ1-1	TGTGCCAGCAGCCTATCGACAGAGAACACTGAAGCTTTCTTT	CASSLSTENTEAFF
NA	TRBV2	NA	TRBJ2-2	TGTGCCAGCAGAGCCGGGGTGGTCGGGGAGCTGTTTTTT	CASRAGVVGELFF
NA	TRBV7-6	TRBD1	TRBJ2-7	TGTGCCAGCAGCCCCGGGACAGGGTGGGGATACGAGCAGTACTTC	CASSPGTGWGYEQYF
once	TRBV28	NA	TRBJ2-6	TGTGCCAGCAGTTCCCGCAGTAGGGCTTGGGGGTCTGGGGCCAACGTCCTGACTTTC	CASSSRSRAWGSGANVLTF
NA	TRBV19	TRBD1	TRBJ2-1	TGTGCCAGTAGTTCCTTGGGGACAGTCCAACCGTCCAATGAGCAGTTCTTC	CASSSLGTVQPSNEQFF
few	TRBV7-2	NA	TRBJ2-1	TGTGCCAGCCGACTATCACTCTCAACAATGAAGCAGTTCTTC	CASRLSLSTMKQFF
NA	TRBV11-2	NA	TRBJ2-5	TGTGCCAGCAGCTTTGGGAGCCGGGAGACCCAGTACTTC	CASSFGSRETQYF
NA	TRBV25-1	TRBD2	TRBJ2-7	TGTGCCAGCAGTGATGTAGCGGGGGACCAGATTTACGAGCAGTACTTC	CASSDVAGDQIYEQYF
NA	TRBV11-3	TRBD1	TRBJ2-3	TGTGCCAGCAGGGGGACAGGGACAGATACGCAGTATTTT	CASRGTGTDTQYF
NA	TRBV10-3	TRBD1	TRBJ2-1	TGTGCCGCGGACAGGGGGCAGAATGAGCAGTTCTTC	CAADRGQNEQFF
NA	TRBV27	TRBD1	TRBJ2-2	TGTGCCAGCAGTCCCGGGACAGGGGGCTACGGGGAGCTGTTTTTT	CASSPGTGGYGELFF
NA	TRBV30	NA	TRBJ2-2	TGTGCCTGGAGTGGTCAAGGGGTGAACACCGGGGAGCTGTTTTTT	CAWSGQGVNTGELFF
once	TRBV28	TRBD2	TRBJ2-7	TGTGCCAGCAGTTTTACTAGCGGGGGGACCGTCGAGCAGTACTTC	CASSFTSGGTVEQYF
NA	TRBV5-1	TRBD2	TRBJ2-3	TGCGCCAGCAGCTTGGCTAGCGGCGGGGATACGCAGTATTTT	CASSLASGGDTQYF
NA	TRBV5-1	NA	TRBJ2-5	TGCGCCAGCAGCTTGGGAATGGCAGGGATGGAGACCCAGTACTTC	CASSLGMAGMETQYF
few	TRBV2	NA	TRBJ2-2	TGTGCCAGCACCCTATACAGGGAGACCGGGGAGCTGTTTTTT	CASTLYRETGELFF
once	TRBV7-2	TRBD2	TRBJ2-7	TGTGCCAGCAGCTTAGGGGGGGGGCGGGAGGCCATCTTC	CASSLGGGREAIF
NA	TRBV5-4	NA	TRBJ1-1	TGTGCCAGCAGCTTGGCAACGGTGGGGGTGAACACTGAAGCTTTCTTT	CASSLATVGVNTEAFF
NA	TRBV9	NA	TRBJ2-2	TGTGCCAGCAGCCTAAACACCGGGGAGCTGTTTTTT	CASSLNTGELFF
NA	TRBV5-4	TRBD1	TRBJ2-7	TGTGCCAGCAGCAGTCGACAGGGAAACTCCTACGAGCAGTACTTC	CASSSRQGNSYEQYF
NA	TRBV28	NA	TRBJ1-1	TGTGCCAGCAGCTCCGGGACTGAAGCTTTCTTT	CASSSGTEAFF
NA	TRBV29-1	NA	TRBJ1-3	TGCAGCGTTGAATGGGGCGGAAGCTCTGGAAACACCATATATTTT	CSVEWGGSSGNTIYF
NA	TRBV6-5	NA	TRBJ1-5	TGTGCCAGCAGCACAGACAAAAAAAGCAATCAGCCCCAGCATTTT	CASSTDKKSNQPQHF
NA	TRBV18	TRBD1	TRBJ1-2	TGTGCCAGCTCACCACCTGGGACAGTCGGGCTTGGTGGCTACACCTTC	CASSPPGTVGLGGYTF
NA	TRBV6-4	TRBD1	TRBJ1-2	TGTGCCAGCAGTGACTCGAACAGGGGGCACAACTATGGCTACACCTTC	CASSDSNRGHNYGYTF
NA	TRBV28	NA	TRBJ2-7	TGTGCCACAGTAACGTTGGGCAGGGGTTCGGGTGGGCAGTACTTC	CATVTLGRGSGGQYF
NA	TRBV2	TRBD2	TRBJ2-7	TGTGCCAGTACCCCCCGAGCGGGAGGCCGTGGCGAGCAGTACTTC	CASTPRAGGRGEQYF
NA	TRBV7-2	TRBD1	TRBJ1-1	TGTGCCAGCAGCTTAGGACAGGGGGCAAACACTGAAGCTTTCTTT	CASSLGQGANTEAFF
NA	TRBV5-6	NA	TRBJ2-7	TGTGCCAGCAGCTTTGCAGGGATCTACGAGCAGTACTTC	CASSFAGIYEQYF
NA	TRBV6-5	NA	TRBJ1-1	TGTGCCAGCAGTTACTCCCATGGGGAAGCTTTCTTT	CASSYSHGEAFF
once	TRBV27	NA	TRBJ1-1	TGTGCCAGCAGTTTATCGAAGGGGCTCAGGACTGAAGCTTTCTTT	CASSLSKGLRTEAFF
NA	TRBV7-2	NA	TRBJ1-6	TGTGCCAGCAGCTATGATCGACAGGAGAATAATTCACCCCTCCACTTT	CASSYDRQENNSPLHF
NA	TRBV2	TRBD1	TRBJ2-2	TGTGCCAGCCTCTCCCCCAGGGGGTTCACCGGGGAGCTGTTTTTT	CASLSPRGFTGELFF
NA	TRBV6-1	NA	TRBJ1-5	TGTGCCAGCAGTGGCAATGGAGGAGGGGCTTATAGCAATCAGCCCCAGCATTTT	CASSGNGGGAYSNQPQHF
NA	TRBV5-4	TRBD2	TRBJ2-7	TGTGCCAGCAGCTTGGACATGACTAGCGGGGGGTTGGACGAGCAGTACTTC	CASSLDMTSGGLDEQYF
NA	TRBV7-2	NA	TRBJ2-5	TGTGCCAGCAGCTCCGGGGGAGTCCAAGAGACCCAGTACTTC	CASSSGGVQETQYF
NA	TRBV27	NA	TRBJ2-6	TGTGCCAGCAGTTTATCGGGGGTCTCTGGGGCCAACGTCCTGACTTTC	CASSLSGVSGANVLTF
few	TRBV4-3	NA	TRBJ1-2	TGCGCCAGCAGCCAAACCCTCCAGACCTCGACCGGGAGGTATACCTATGGCTACACCTTC	CASSQTLQTSTGRYTYGYTF
NA	TRBV30	TRBD1	TRBJ1-6	TGTGCCTGGGTAGGACAGGGGGGATCACCCCTCCACTTT	CAWVGQGGSPLHF
NA	TRBV18	TRBD1	TRBJ1-5	TGTGCCAGCTCATTACAGACAGGGGGCAATCAGCCCCAGCATTTT	CASSLQTGGNQPQHF
NA	TRBV5-5	NA	TRBJ1-1	TGTGCCAGCAGACTCTACAGGGATGGCACTGAAGCTTTCTTT	CASRLYRDGTEAFF
once	TRBV7-2	TRBD1	TRBJ2-7	TGTGCCAGCAGCCCGACCGGGACAGGACTCTACGAGCAGTACTTC	CASSPTGTGLYEQYF
NA	TRBV7-9	NA	TRBJ1-5	TGTGCCAGCAGCTTAACAGGAAATCAGCCCCAGCATTTT	CASSLTGNQPQHF
NA	TRBV7-9	NA	TRBJ2-2	TGTGCCAGCAGCTTAGCGTGGGGGAGTGAAACCGGGGAGCTGTTTTTT	CASSLAWGSETGELFF
NA	TRBV7-2	TRBD2	TRBJ2-7	TGTGCCAGCAGCCAAGGGACTAGCGGCCTCTCCTACGAGCAGTACTTC	CASSQGTSGLSYEQYF
NA	TRBV2	NA	TRBJ2-1	TGTGCCAGCACCCGGAGGGCAAGTGATAGGAATGAGCAGTTCTTC	CASTRRASDRNEQFF
once	TRBV10-3	TRBD1	TRBJ1-1	TGTGCCATCAGGCGAGGACAGGGGCAGAGCACTGAAGCTTTCTTT	CAIRRGQGQSTEAFF
NA	TRBV4-3	NA	TRBJ1-3	TGCGCCAGCAGCCAAGTTGGTCCCGTGGGGGACACCATATATTTT	CASSQVGPVGDTIYF
NA	TRBV6-1	NA	TRBJ1-2	TGTGCCACCTCGTTCGGAGACTATGGCTACACCTTC	CATSFGDYGYTF
NA	TRBV18	TRBD2	TRBJ2-3	TGTGCCAGCTCAGAGACCCGACTAGCGACAGATACGCAGTATTTT	CASSETRLATDTQYF
NA	TRBV14	NA	TRBJ2-2	TGTGCCAGCAGCCCTTACTTGGCGAACACCGGGGAGCTGTTTTTT	CASSPYLANTGELFF
NA	TRBV7-9	NA	TRBJ2-5	TGTGCCAGCAGTTTCCGGGGGTTCGAGACCCAGTACTTC	CASSFRGFETQYF
NA	TRBV2	NA	TRBJ2-7	TGTGCCAGCAGTGTGGCCAAAACCTCCTACGAGCAGTACTTC	CASSVAKTSYEQYF